This TCR beta chain appears in the sequencing data of a study of cytotoxic CD8 clonotypes in ibrutinib-treated CLL. Across the study: Patients gave response samples after a median roughly 11 months of treatment, range 6 to 36. Samples had a mean of roughly 260,000 productive templates and around 90,000 productive rearrangements.

General study results and limits: Having risen at ibrutinib response, clonality had fallen back toward baseline by progression.

As to this clone: Its matching antigen is unknown.

CDR1 is SGHRS, CDR2 YFSETQ, per germline. The CDR3 covers 17 residues. V was clipped by 0 bases and J by 3 bases, with 19 bases between them. TCRdb's copy holds only in-frame clones and misses some; the assay was immunoSEQ multiplex PCR. The sample lists some 150,000 clones, 60% to 85% seen once, with about 5% in the top ten. The clonotype was recovered from a human donor with chronic lymphocytic leukemia. The J gene is TRBJ2-7, the V gene TRBV5-1, with D maybe TRBD1 (5 bases). The sequencing used PBMCs, collected after 24 months of ibrutinib treatment. The CDR3, as DNA: TGCGCCAGCAGCTTGGTGGCGGACAACACCTACTACTACGAGCAGTACTTC. It encodes CASSLVADNTYYYEQYF.